The clone carrying this T cell receptor (beta chain) appeared a few times. Antigen unknown. This sample was included in a study of T cells in Graves' hyperthyroidism and ophthalmopathy. Turning to the study itself: Blood from the periphery was taken at initial diagnosis, before any treatment. Findings of the study overall: Most thyroid clonotypes expanded above 0.001 were also detected in blood.

Uncontrolled infection, other autoimmune disease, pregnancy or lactation excluded patients. The CDR3 sequence is 14 residues long. V lost 4 bases to trimming and J lost 5 bases; unmatched junction nucleotides: 8. Germline assignment: CDR1 SGHKS and CDR2 YYEKEE (reference sequence). RNA transcripts were the template for amplifying TCR beta CDR3 regions. The HTBI primer set was used in a first-round RT-PCR of the TCR CDR3. TCRdb passed the multiplex PCR reads through MiXCR, listing each CDR3 protein once. The sample includes about 300,000 distinct CDR3 sequences, roughly an eighth seen only once; the top ten take around 8%.

The receptor's source is a woman in her thirties or forties with Graves' hyperthyroidism. The sample consisted of blood. V and J are TRBV5-5 and TRBJ2-7, with 8 nucleotides matching TRBD1. Here the CDR3 reads CASSPWDRQDEQYF. For the CDR3, the DNA is TGTGCCAGCAGCCCATGGGACAGGCAGGACGAGCAGTACTTC.